The clone carrying this T cell receptor beta chain occurred once. Its target is unknown. This specimen belongs to a study of cytomegalovirus exposure and HLA in healthy donors. This CDR3 region has 18 residues. Deletions cut 3 bases from V and 1 base from J, with 22 bases between. CDR1 and CDR2 (germline): MNHEY, SMNVEV (reference sequence). Points from the study as a whole: Approximately 160 TCR beta chains were listed as cytomegalovirus-associated. With later analysis, a missense DCLRE1C variant became linked to TCR beta V- and J-gene trimming.

Researchers ran the PCR with 60 Vbeta and 13 Jbeta primers. TCRdb's table, derived via immunoSEQ multiplex PCR, lists solely in-frame clones and lacks some. The sample has about 180,000 clones; 80% are singletons. This TCR was recovered from a girl between 10 and 17 years old in good health and CMV-seropositive. Sequenced: PBMCs. V gene TRBV27 combines with J gene TRBJ2-7; possibly TRBD2 for D (7 bases). CDR3 DNA: TGTGCCAGCAGTTTCAGGGTCGGGAGCGGGACAACTTCCTACGAGCAGTACTTC. It codes for CASSFRVGSGTTSYEQYF.